Here is one TCR beta chain with its context. CDR1 and CDR2 (germline): SGHTA, FQGNSA. This CDR3 spans 15 amino acids. Trimming took 1 base from V and 6 from J, leaving 16 bases between them. This sample is drawn from a study of long-term antiretroviral therapy in people with HIV. Version v3.0 of the immunoSEQ assay ran at survey level. TCRdb's copy holds only in-frame clones and misses some; the assay was immunoSEQ multiplex PCR. Seen here are some 18,000 clones, over 70% observed once, and the top ten hold around 16%. This clonotype originated in a man under 40 with HIV. The sample in question was unsorted PBMCs, obtained approximately 2.1 years before starting antiretroviral therapy. J is TRBJ2-7 and V is TRBV7-2; D is unclear. CDR3 sequence (DNA): TGTGCCAGCAGCTTAGATGGCAGTCTCTCTGGCGAGCAGTACTTC. As protein: CASSLDGSLSGEQYF.